The rows below give T cell receptor beta chains drawn from one sample of a study of T cell responses to AZD1222 COVID-19 vaccine. Measured with immunoSEQ multiplex PCR; TCRdb has only the in-frame clones, and not every one. Among 200,000 to 250,000 clones, 85% to 95% were seen once, and the ten largest hold roughly 1%. Sequencing used peripheral blood, obtained on day 0 of MenACWY control vaccination. The receptors here all came from an adult in good health. The CDR3 runs from the conserved cysteine through the conserved F or W. The D gene is left open where the match is weak. Part of the rows lack a size; the others show once, few, many or a class for expanded clones.

J gene: TRBJ1-1
V gene: TRBV13
clone size: NA
D gene: NA
CDR3 DNA: TGTGCCAGCAGCTTTAGAAAAGCAAACTACGGAGCTTTCTTT
CDR3 protein: CASSFRKANYGAFF

J gene: TRBJ1-6
V gene: TRBV28
clone size: NA
D gene: NA
CDR3 DNA: TGTGCCAGCAGTTTGAATGGTAATTCACCCCTCCACTTT
CDR3 protein: CASSLNGNSPLHF

J gene: TRBJ1-4
V gene: TRBV6-5
clone size: few
D gene: TRBD1
CDR3 DNA: TGTGCCAGCAGGGACAGGGTGGACACTGATAGACTGTTTTTT
CDR3 protein: CASRDRVDTDRLFF

J gene: TRBJ2-5
V gene: TRBV7-2
clone size: few
D gene: TRBD2
CDR3 DNA: TGTGCCAGCAGCTCCAGGACTAGCGGGGGGTGGGAGACCCAGTACTTC
CDR3 protein: CASSSRTSGGWETQYF

J gene: TRBJ1-2
V gene: TRBV18
clone size: NA
D gene: NA
CDR3 DNA: TGTGCCAGCTCACCGTTCGAGGGCGCGAGTGGCTACACCTTC
CDR3 protein: CASSPFEGASGYTF

J gene: TRBJ1-1
V gene: TRBV4-2
clone size: NA
D gene: TRBD1
CDR3 DNA: TGTGCCAGCAGCCAAAACAACCGACAGGGACTGAACACTGAAGCTTTCTTT
CDR3 protein: CASSQNNRQGLNTEAFF

J gene: TRBJ1-2
V gene: TRBV29-1
clone size: NA
D gene: NA
CDR3 DNA: TGCAGCGTTGAGGGCACGCTCCGATATGGCTACACCTTC
CDR3 protein: CSVEGTLRYGYTF

J gene: TRBJ1-1
V gene: TRBV5-1
clone size: NA
D gene: TRBD1
CDR3 DNA: TGCGCCAGCAGCTCGGGACAGGGAGCGGGGAAAGGGGAAGCTTTCTTT
CDR3 protein: CASSSGQGAGKGEAFF

J gene: TRBJ1-6
V gene: TRBV3-1/TRBV3-2
clone size: NA
D gene: NA
CDR3 DNA: TGTGCCAGCAGCCAAGATAACCCTAATTCACCCCTCCACTTT
CDR3 protein: CASSQDNPNSPLHF

J gene: TRBJ1-1
V gene: TRBV12-3/TRBV12-4
clone size: NA
D gene: NA
CDR3 DNA: TGTGCCAGCAGCTCGAACACTGAAGCTTTCTTT
CDR3 protein: CASSSNTEAFF

J gene: TRBJ1-1
V gene: TRBV5-6
clone size: NA
D gene: TRBD1
CDR3 DNA: TGTGCCAGCAGGACGACAGGGGGGGACACTGAAGCTTTCTTT
CDR3 protein: CASRTTGGDTEAFF

J gene: TRBJ2-3
V gene: TRBV5-1
clone size: NA
D gene: TRBD2
CDR3 DNA: TGCGCCAGCAGCCTAACCGGGACTAGCGGATATTATAGCACAGATACGCAGTATTTT
CDR3 protein: CASSLTGTSGYYSTDTQYF

J gene: TRBJ2-1
V gene: TRBV5-1
clone size: NA
D gene: TRBD2
CDR3 DNA: TGCGCCAGCAGCCCAACGGGACTAGCGGGGGGTCTTTACAATGAGCAGTTCTTC
CDR3 protein: CASSPTGLAGGLYNEQFF

J gene: TRBJ1-2
V gene: TRBV5-1
clone size: NA
D gene: NA
CDR3 DNA: TGCGCCAGCAGCTTAACCGGGACACCACAAAGTGGCTATGGCTACACCTTC
CDR3 protein: CASSLTGTPQSGYGYTF

J gene: TRBJ2-3
V gene: TRBV12-3/TRBV12-4
clone size: NA
D gene: NA
CDR3 DNA: TGTGCCAGCAACCCCCCCCTAGATCCGAGGCAGTATTTT
CDR3 protein: CASNPPLDPRQYF

J gene: TRBJ1-1
V gene: TRBV6-6
clone size: NA
D gene: NA
CDR3 DNA: TGTGCCAGCGCCACAGGGCCCATGAACACTGAAGCTTTCTTT
CDR3 protein: CASATGPMNTEAFF

J gene: TRBJ1-4
V gene: TRBV30
clone size: NA
D gene: TRBD1
CDR3 DNA: TGTGCCTGGAGGGAGGGACAGGGGAAAGAAAAACTGTTTTTT
CDR3 protein: CAWREGQGKEKLFF

J gene: TRBJ1-1
V gene: TRBV19
clone size: NA
D gene: NA
CDR3 DNA: TGTGCCAGTAGTATAGCCCTGGGCAGGATGAACACTGAAGCTTTCTTT
CDR3 protein: CASSIALGRMNTEAFF

J gene: TRBJ1-5
V gene: TRBV5-1
clone size: NA
D gene: TRBD1
CDR3 DNA: TGCGCCAGCAGCCTTGGGGACAGCCCCAATCAGCCCCAGCATTTT
CDR3 protein: CASSLGDSPNQPQHF

J gene: TRBJ1-5
V gene: TRBV7-2
clone size: NA
D gene: TRBD1
CDR3 DNA: TGTGCCAGCAGCTTCAGGGGGATTAGCAATCAGCCCCAGCATTTT
CDR3 protein: CASSFRGISNQPQHF

J gene: TRBJ1-1
V gene: TRBV3-1/TRBV3-2
clone size: NA
D gene: NA
CDR3 DNA: TGTGCCAGCAGCCAAGGGGGAACGGAAGCTTTCTTT
CDR3 protein: CASSQGGTEAFF

J gene: TRBJ1-2
V gene: TRBV29-1
clone size: once
D gene: NA
CDR3 DNA: TGCAGCGTTGAGTTTCAGGGAGACTATGGCTACACCTTC
CDR3 protein: CSVEFQGDYGYTF

J gene: TRBJ2-5
V gene: TRBV7-6
clone size: NA
D gene: NA
CDR3 DNA: TGTGCCAGCAGCTTAACGAGAACCATGGAAGAGACCCAGTACTTC
CDR3 protein: CASSLTRTMEETQYF

J gene: TRBJ1-6
V gene: TRBV3-1/TRBV3-2
clone size: NA
D gene: NA
CDR3 DNA: TGTGCCAGCAGCGTACTGAATTCACCCCTCCACTTT
CDR3 protein: CASSVLNSPLHF

J gene: TRBJ2-7
V gene: TRBV15
clone size: once
D gene: NA
CDR3 DNA: TGTGCCACCAGCAGAGCAGGGGTAGGAGCGGAGCAGTACTTC
CDR3 protein: CATSRAGVGAEQYF

J gene: TRBJ1-1
V gene: TRBV12-5
clone size: NA
D gene: NA
CDR3 DNA: TGTGCTAGTGGTTTGGCCTTCTACATGAACACTGAAGCTTTCTTT
CDR3 protein: CASGLAFYMNTEAFF

J gene: TRBJ2-7
V gene: TRBV28
clone size: NA
D gene: NA
CDR3 DNA: TGTGCCAGCAGGCCACAGGACCTCTCCTACGAGCAGTACTTC
CDR3 protein: CASRPQDLSYEQYF

J gene: TRBJ1-5
V gene: TRBV15
clone size: NA
D gene: TRBD1
CDR3 DNA: TGTGCCACCAGCAGAGCGACGACAGGGATCCAGCCCCAGCATTTT
CDR3 protein: CATSRATTGIQPQHF

J gene: TRBJ1-1
V gene: TRBV7-9
clone size: NA
D gene: TRBD1
CDR3 DNA: TGTGCCAGCAGGCCCTTGGCGACAGGGGCAAGGAGTGAAGCTTTCTTT
CDR3 protein: CASRPLATGARSEAFF

J gene: TRBJ1-1
V gene: TRBV19
clone size: NA
D gene: NA
CDR3 DNA: TGTGCCAGTAGTATCAGAGGGAACACTGAAGCTTTCTTT
CDR3 protein: CASSIRGNTEAFF

J gene: TRBJ1-3
V gene: TRBV19
clone size: NA
D gene: NA
CDR3 DNA: TGTGCCAGTAGTATATTGACAGGTGGAGCTGGAAACACCATATATTTT
CDR3 protein: CASSILTGGAGNTIYF

J gene: TRBJ2-1
V gene: TRBV6-7
clone size: NA
D gene: TRBD2
CDR3 DNA: TGTGCCAGCAGCAGCGGTAGACTAGCGGGGGGGAAGAATGAGCAGTTCTTC
CDR3 protein: CASSSGRLAGGKNEQFF

J gene: TRBJ2-3
V gene: TRBV7-2
clone size: once
D gene: NA
CDR3 DNA: TGTGCCAGCAGCCCGTCCAACACAGATACGCAGTATTTT
CDR3 protein: CASSPSNTDTQYF

J gene: TRBJ1-2
V gene: TRBV5-1
clone size: NA
D gene: TRBD1
CDR3 DNA: TGCGCCAGCAGCCCCTGGACAGGCGATCCCTATGGCTACACCTTC
CDR3 protein: CASSPWTGDPYGYTF

J gene: TRBJ1-1
V gene: TRBV18
clone size: NA
D gene: TRBD1
CDR3 DNA: TGTGCCAGCTCACTAGACAGGGGCGGAATCACTGAAGCTTTCTTT
CDR3 protein: CASSLDRGGITEAFF

J gene: TRBJ1-1
V gene: TRBV5-1
clone size: NA
D gene: TRBD1
CDR3 DNA: TGCGCCAGCAGAGGGACAGTCACCTCCACTGGCACTGAAGCTTTCTTT
CDR3 protein: CASRGTVTSTGTEAFF

J gene: TRBJ1-1
V gene: TRBV9
clone size: NA
D gene: TRBD1
CDR3 DNA: TGTGCCAGCAGCGATTTGAGACAGGGAAATACTGAAGCTTTCTTT
CDR3 protein: CASSDLRQGNTEAFF

J gene: TRBJ1-4
V gene: TRBV3-1/TRBV3-2
clone size: NA
D gene: TRBD1
CDR3 DNA: TGTGCCAGCAGCCGGGACAGGGGTATCCGGAATGAAAAACTGTTTTTT
CDR3 protein: CASSRDRGIRNEKLFF

J gene: TRBJ1-1
V gene: TRBV29-1
clone size: NA
D gene: NA
CDR3 DNA: TGCAGCGGCGGAGGGAACACTGAAGCTTTCTTT
CDR3 protein: CSGGGNTEAFF

J gene: TRBJ2-7
V gene: TRBV2
clone size: NA
D gene: NA
CDR3 DNA: TGTGCCAGCATACCCTCAGGGTTCGGCGAGCAGTACTTC
CDR3 protein: CASIPSGFGEQYF

J gene: TRBJ2-3
V gene: TRBV28
clone size: NA
D gene: NA
CDR3 DNA: TGTGCCAGCAGTCTAGGAACAGATACGCAGTATTTT
CDR3 protein: CASSLGTDTQYF

J gene: TRBJ1-4
V gene: TRBV18
clone size: NA
D gene: NA
CDR3 DNA: TGTGCCAGCTCACCACAGGGGGAGGAACTGTTTTTT
CDR3 protein: CASSPQGEELFF